This passage covers 4 T cell receptor beta chains from one sample sequenced in a study of blood T cells in healthy people across ages. The use of a sample-barcoded 5' primer and a J-beta primer mix characterized a second PCR of roughly 6 to 11 cycles. TCRdb redid the calling of the 5' RACE reads with MiXCR, one entry per CDR3 protein. The profile covers approximately 940,000 distinct CDR3 sequences, with about 48% appearing a single time and around 15% taken by the ten largest. Sequencing was carried out using blood. The receptors here all came from a young man in good health.

The chain joins TRBV7-2 to TRBJ1-2; the D gene is possibly TRBD1 (6 bases). The CDR3 has 12 residues. V shed 4 bases and J shed 7 bases, with 10 bases lying between them. Germline CDR1 reads SGHTA; CDR2 reads FQGNSA. The CDR3 nucleotides read TGTGCCAGCAGCTCAGAGGGGGGTGGCTACACCTTC. Translated: CASSSEGGGYTF.

The chain joins TRBV20-1 to TRBJ2-1; D gene uncertain. The germline V and J ends were trimmed by 1 base and 6 bases, with 10 bases remaining between them. This CDR3 is 13 amino acids long. Per the germline V gene, CDR1 is DFQATT and CDR2 is SNEGSKA (reference sequence). The CDR3 region is CSARAPTPNEQFF. As DNA, the CDR3 is TGCAGTGCTAGAGCCCCAACTCCCAATGAGCAGTTCTTC.

The chain is built from TRBV6-5 and TRBJ1-6; D ambiguous. CDR1 MNHEY and CDR2 SVGAGI come from the germline V gene. The CDR3 contains 15 residues. The germline V and J ends were trimmed by 5 bases and 10 bases, with 18 bases remaining between them. CDR3: CASSPPGGIGSPLHF. Written as DNA, the CDR3 is TGTGCCAGCAGTCCCCCTGGAGGGATAGGCTCACCCCTCCACTTT.

The V and J genes are TRBV5-1 and TRBJ1-2; D is unclear. The CDR3 covers 14 residues. Trimming pared 4 bases from V and 4 bases from J, leaving 14 bases between. Germline V gene data show CDR1 as SGHRS and CDR2 as YFSETQ. CDR3 residues: CASSLNLVSYGYTF. The CDR3 DNA sequence: TGCGCCAGCAGCCTGAATTTGGTTAGCTATGGCTACACCTTC. The complete variable domain, with remaining parts taken from reference TRBV5-1 and TRBJ1-2, reads KAGVTQTPRYLIKTRGQQVTLSCSPISGHRSVSWYQQTPGQGLQFLFEYFSETQRNKGNFPGRFSGRQFSNSRSEMNVSTLELGDSALYLCASSLNLVSYGYTFGSGTRLTVV.